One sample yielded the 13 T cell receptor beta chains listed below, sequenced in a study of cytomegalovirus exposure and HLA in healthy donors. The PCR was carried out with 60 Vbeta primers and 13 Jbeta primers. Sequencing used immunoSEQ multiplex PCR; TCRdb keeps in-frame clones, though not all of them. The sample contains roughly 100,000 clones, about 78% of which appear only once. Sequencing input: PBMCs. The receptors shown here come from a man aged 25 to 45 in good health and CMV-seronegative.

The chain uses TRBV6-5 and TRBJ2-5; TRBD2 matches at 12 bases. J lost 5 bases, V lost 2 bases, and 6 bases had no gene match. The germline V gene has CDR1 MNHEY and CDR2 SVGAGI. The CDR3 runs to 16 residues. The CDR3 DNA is TGTGCCAGCAGTTACGTGGCTAGCGGGGGGGCCGAGACCCAGTACTTC. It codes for CASSYVASGGAETQYF.

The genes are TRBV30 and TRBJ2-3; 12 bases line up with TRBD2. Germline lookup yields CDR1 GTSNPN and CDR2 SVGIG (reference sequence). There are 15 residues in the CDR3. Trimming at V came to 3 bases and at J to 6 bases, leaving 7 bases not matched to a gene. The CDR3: CAWSRLAGVGDTQYF. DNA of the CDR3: TGTGCCTGGAGCAGACTAGCGGGAGTTGGGGATACGCAGTATTTT.

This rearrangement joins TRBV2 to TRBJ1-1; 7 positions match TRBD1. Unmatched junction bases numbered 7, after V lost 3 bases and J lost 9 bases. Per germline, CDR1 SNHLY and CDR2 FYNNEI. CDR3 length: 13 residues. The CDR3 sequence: CASSERGRTQAFF. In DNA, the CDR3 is TGTGCCAGCAGTGAGAGGGGGCGCACCCAAGCTTTCTTT.

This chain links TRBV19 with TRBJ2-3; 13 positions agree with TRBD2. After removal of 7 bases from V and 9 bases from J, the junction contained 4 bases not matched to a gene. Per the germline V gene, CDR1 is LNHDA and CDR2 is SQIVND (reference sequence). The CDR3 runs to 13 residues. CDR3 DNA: TGTGCCAGTATAGGACTAGCGGGAGACACGCAGTATTTT. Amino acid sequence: CASIGLAGDTQYF. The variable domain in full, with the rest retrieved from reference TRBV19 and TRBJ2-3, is DGGITQSPKYLFRKEGQNVTLSCEQNLNHDAMYWYRQDPGQGLRLIYYSQIVNDFQKGDIAEGYSVSREKKESFPLTVTSAQKNPTAFYLCASIGLAGDTQYFGPGTRLTVL.

CDR3 sequence: CASSIEGWGGQPQHF. The CDR3 coding sequence is TGTGCCAGTAGTATAGAGGGGTGGGGGGGTCAGCCCCAGCATTTT. This chain uses TRBV19 with TRBJ1-5, with TRBD1 as a possible D gene (5 bases). The V and J ends lost 0 bases and 6 bases respectively, with 12 bases between them. There are 15 residues in the CDR3. Germline V gene lookup returns CDR1 LNHDA and CDR2 SQIVND (reference sequence). The variable domain in full, with the rest retrieved from reference TRBV19 and TRBJ1-5, is DGGITQSPKYLFRKEGQNVTLSCEQNLNHDAMYWYRQDPGQGLRLIYYSQIVNDFQKGDIAEGYSVSREKKESFPLTVTSAQKNPTAFYLCASSIEGWGGQPQHFGDGTRLSIL.

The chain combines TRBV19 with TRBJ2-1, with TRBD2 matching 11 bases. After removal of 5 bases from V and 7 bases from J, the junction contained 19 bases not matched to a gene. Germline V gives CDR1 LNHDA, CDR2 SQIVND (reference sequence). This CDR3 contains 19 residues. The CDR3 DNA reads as TGTGCCAGTAGTCTAACTAGCGGGGGCACCACCCGTTCGGGGAATGAGCAGTTCTTC. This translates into CASSLTSGGTTRSGNEQFF.

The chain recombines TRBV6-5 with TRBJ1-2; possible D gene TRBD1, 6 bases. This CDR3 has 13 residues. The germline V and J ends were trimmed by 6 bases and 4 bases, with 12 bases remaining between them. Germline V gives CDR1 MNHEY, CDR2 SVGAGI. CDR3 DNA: TGTGCCAGCAGACAGGGTTTGGTCTATGGCTACACCTTC. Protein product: CASRQGLVYGYTF.

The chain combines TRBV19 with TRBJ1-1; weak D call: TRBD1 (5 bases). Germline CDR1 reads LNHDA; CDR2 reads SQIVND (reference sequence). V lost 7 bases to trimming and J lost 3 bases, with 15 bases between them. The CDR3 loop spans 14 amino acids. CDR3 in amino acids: CASNNPGGHTEAFF. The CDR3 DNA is TGTGCCAGTAACAACCCCGGGGGACACACTGAAGCTTTCTTT.

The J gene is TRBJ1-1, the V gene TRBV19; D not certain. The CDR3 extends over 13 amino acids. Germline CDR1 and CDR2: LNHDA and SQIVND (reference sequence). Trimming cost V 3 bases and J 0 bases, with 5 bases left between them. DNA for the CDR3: TGTGCCAGTAGTATTGTCGTGAACACTGAAGCTTTCTTT. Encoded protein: CASSIVVNTEAFF.

The CDR3 is CASSAGQWGQETQYF. CDR3 DNA: TGTGCCAGCAGTGCGGGACAATGGGGCCAAGAGACCCAGTACTTC. This chain connects TRBV6-1 to TRBJ2-5; D possibly corresponds to TRBD1 (6 bases). CDR1 is MNHNS, CDR2 SASEGT, per germline. The CDR3 length is 15 residues. Trimming removed 4 bases from V and 1 base from J, with 13 bases in between.

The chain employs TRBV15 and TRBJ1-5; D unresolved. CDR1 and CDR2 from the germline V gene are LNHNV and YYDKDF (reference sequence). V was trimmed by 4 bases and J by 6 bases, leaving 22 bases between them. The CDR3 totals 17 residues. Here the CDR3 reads CATSTRFGEVLSQPQHF. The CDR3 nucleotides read TGTGCCACCAGCACCCGGTTTGGAGAGGTCCTCAGTCAGCCCCAGCATTTT.

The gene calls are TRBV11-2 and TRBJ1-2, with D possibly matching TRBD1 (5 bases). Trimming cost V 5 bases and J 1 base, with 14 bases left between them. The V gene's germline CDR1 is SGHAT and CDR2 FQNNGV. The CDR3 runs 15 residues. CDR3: CASSPTSGVNYGYTF. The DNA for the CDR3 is TGTGCCAGCAGCCCAACCTCGGGGGTTAACTATGGCTACACCTTC.

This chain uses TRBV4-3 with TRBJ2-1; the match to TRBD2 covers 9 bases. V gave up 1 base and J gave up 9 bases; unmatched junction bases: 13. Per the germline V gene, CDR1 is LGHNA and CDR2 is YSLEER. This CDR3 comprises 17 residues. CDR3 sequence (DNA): TGCGCCAGCAGCCAAGCTTATGACCAGCGGGGGGCGTTTGAGCAGTTCTTC. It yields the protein CASSQAYDQRGAFEQFF.